This is a list of T cell receptor beta chains from one sample in a study of cytomegalovirus exposure and HLA in healthy donors. This table comes from immunoSEQ multiplex PCR, and its TCRdb copy is limited to in-frame clones, with some not included. The profile shows roughly 130,000 clones, around 79% of them singletons. Sequenced: PBMCs. The receptors come from a man younger than 30 in good health and CMV-seronegative. Both conserved end residues are part of each CDR3. D genes are given only for firm matches. Clone size is not always given. Where it is, it says once, few, many or a class for expanded clones.

j_call,clone_size,d_call,v_call,cdr3_nt,cdr3_aa
TRBJ1-5,.,.,TRBV10-3,TGTGCCATCACACGGTCGAGAGACGGAGAAAATCAGCCCCAGCATTTT,CAITRSRDGENQPQHF
TRBJ2-3,.,.,TRBV6-5,TGTGCCAGCAGGTCCCGGACAGCTCTCACAGATACGCAGTATTTT,CASRSRTALTDTQYF
TRBJ1-5,.,.,TRBV29-1,TGCAGCGTGCGGACTAACACGGGAGGGGATCAGCCCCAGCATTTT,CSVRTNTGGDQPQHF
TRBJ2-7,.,TRBD1,TRBV29-1,TGCAGCTCCACGGGACAGGGAGAACCCTACGAGCAGTACTTC,CSSTGQGEPYEQYF
TRBJ1-2,.,TRBD1,TRBV9,TGTGCCAGCAGCGCGGACAGGGGGCGACGTGGCTACACCTTC,CASSADRGRRGYTF
TRBJ1-2,.,.,TRBV19,TGTGCCAGTAGTTTCGAGGGTTCTTATGGCTACACCTTC,CASSFEGSYGYTF
TRBJ1-3,.,.,TRBV30,TGTGCCTGGAGCCGCAGCTCTGGAAACACCATATATTTT,CAWSRSSGNTIYF
TRBJ2-3,.,.,TRBV12-5,TGTGCTAGTGGTTCTAGCACAGATACGCAGTATTTT,CASGSSTDTQYF
TRBJ1-2,.,.,TRBV7-9,TGTGCCAGCAGCCCAAGGGGGAGACAGGACCTTTTC,CASSPRGRQDLF
TRBJ2-3,.,.,TRBV30,TGTGCCTGGAGTTCAGTCGATACGCAGTATTTT,CAWSSVDTQYF
TRBJ1-3,.,TRBD1,TRBV6-5,TGTGCCAGCAGTTACGTACAGGGGAACACCATATATTTT,CASSYVQGNTIYF
TRBJ2-3,.,.,TRBV28,TGTGCCAGCAGTAAAATGGGACTTTCAGATACGCAGTATTTT,CASSKMGLSDTQYF
TRBJ2-3,.,TRBD1,TRBV25-1,TGTGCCAGCAGTGTTACAGGGGGCCCAGATACGCAGTATTTT,CASSVTGGPDTQYF
TRBJ1-2,.,.,TRBV5-1,TGCGCCAGCAGCTGGACGACAGGAAAAAACTATGGCTACACCTTC,CASSWTTGKNYGYTF
TRBJ1-1,.,TRBD1,TRBV30,TGTGCCTGGAGTGGACAGGGGGGCTGGAACACTGAAGCTTTCTTT,CAWSGQGGWNTEAFF
TRBJ2-6,.,.,TRBV7-9,TGTTCCAGCAGCTTATGGTTGTCAGCGCGCTCTGGGGCCAACGTCCTGACTTTC,CSSSLWLSARSGANVLTF
TRBJ1-1,.,.,TRBV4-3,TGCGCCAGCAGCCAAGATTGGCGGTCTCGAGGGGCTTTCTTT,CASSQDWRSRGAFF
TRBJ1-1,.,TRBD1,TRBV29-1,TGCAGCGGGAGGACAGGGTGGGGCATGAACACTGAAGCTTTCTTT,CSGRTGWGMNTEAFF
TRBJ2-5,.,TRBD2,TRBV7-9,TGTGCCAGCAGCCCGGGGGGGACTGAGCAGTACTTC,CASSPGGTEQYF
TRBJ2-3,.,TRBD1,TRBV4-3,TGCGCCAGCAGCCAAGGAGGGACAGGGGGCAGGACAGATACGCAGTATTTT,CASSQGGTGGRTDTQYF
TRBJ1-6,.,TRBD1,TRBV25-1,TGTGCCAGCAGTGAATCACCAGGGGGTAATTCACCCCTCCACTTT,CASSESPGGNSPLHF
TRBJ1-4,.,.,TRBV5-1,TGCGCCAGCAGCTCCGAGGGTACTAATGAAAAACTGTTTTTT,CASSSEGTNEKLFF
TRBJ2-7,once,TRBD1,TRBV6-1,TGTGCCAGCAAAGGGACAGGGTTCCTCTACGAGCAGTACTTC,CASKGTGFLYEQYF
TRBJ1-2,.,.,TRBV7-9,TGTGCCAGCAGCCATTCCCAAACACAGGGCTACTATGGCTACACCTTC,CASSHSQTQGYYGYTF
TRBJ2-5,.,TRBD1,TRBV5-4,TGTGCCACCCATAAAGGGGACAGGGGGCCAGAGACCCAGTACTTC,CATHKGDRGPETQYF
TRBJ1-1,few,TRBD1,TRBV6-6,TGTGCCAGCAGTTTAACAGGGGGCACTGAAGCTTTCTTT,CASSLTGGTEAFF
TRBJ1-2,.,.,TRBV30,TGTGCCTGGAGAGGACACAACGGCTACACCTTC,CAWRGHNGYTF
TRBJ1-1,few,TRBD1,TRBV4-3,TGCGCCAGCAGCCACGGACAGGGTGAAGCTTTCTTT,CASSHGQGEAFF
TRBJ2-7,.,.,TRBV5-6,TGTGCCAGCAGCTTGCTGCGGGGCGAGCAGTACTTC,CASSLLRGEQYF
TRBJ2-3,once,TRBD1,TRBV5-1,TGCGCCAGCAGCTTGAAGTCGGACAGGGCGGGAGATACGCAGTATTTT,CASSLKSDRAGDTQYF
TRBJ2-7,.,TRBD1,TRBV9,TGTGCCAGCAGCATCCTACCGGGACAGAACTACGAGCAGTACTTC,CASSILPGQNYEQYF
TRBJ2-7,.,.,TRBV11-2,TGTGCCAGCAGCGCCCGACTTTTAGGGGTCTACGAGCAGTACTTC,CASSARLLGVYEQYF
TRBJ1-1,.,TRBD1,TRBV7-9,TGTGCCAGCAGCTATCTTACAGGGGGCGGCACTGAAGCTTTCTTT,CASSYLTGGGTEAFF
TRBJ2-3,.,TRBD2,TRBV5-5,TGTGCCAGCAGCTTGGACTCAGCGGGGGGGCCCAGCACAGATACGCAGTATTTT,CASSLDSAGGPSTDTQYF
TRBJ2-7,.,.,TRBV5-8,TGTGCCAGCAGCACCACGGGGTTTGCCGCCTACGAGCAGTACTTC,CASSTTGFAAYEQYF
TRBJ2-1,once,.,TRBV9,TGTGCCAGCAGCGCCACCGGGGGACAGCAGTTCTTC,CASSATGGQQFF
TRBJ1-5,.,.,TRBV6-4,TGTGCCAGCAGTGACTCTAACAGGGAGTACTACTATAGCAATCAGCCCCAGCATTTT,CASSDSNREYYYSNQPQHF
TRBJ1-1,.,.,TRBV19,TGTGCCAGTAGTACCCGGGGACAATTGAACACTGAAGCTTTCTTT,CASSTRGQLNTEAFF
TRBJ1-1,.,TRBD1,TRBV14,TGTGCCAGCAGCCAGAGACAGGGGAATGAAGCTTTCTTT,CASSQRQGNEAFF
TRBJ1-4,.,.,TRBV5-8,TGTGCCAGCAGCTCCTCAGGGTGGGGTAATGAAAAACTGTTTTTT,CASSSSGWGNEKLFF
TRBJ1-6,.,.,TRBV7-2,TGTGCCAGCAGCTTAAAACAGGGACATGATAATTCACCCCTCCACTTT,CASSLKQGHDNSPLHF
TRBJ1-1,.,TRBD1,TRBV7-9,TGTGCCAGCAGCAAGACAGGGGAAGCTTTCTTT,CASSKTGEAFF
TRBJ1-1,few,TRBD1,TRBV7-6,TGTGCCAGCAGCTCCAATTCCGGGACAGGGGTTGAAGCTTTCTTT,CASSSNSGTGVEAFF
TRBJ1-5,.,.,TRBV7-3,TGTGCCAGCAGCTTAACACCGTCGCGGCCCCAGCATTTT,CASSLTPSRPQHF
TRBJ2-5,.,.,TRBV9,TGTGCCAGCAGCCCTGGACACAAAGAGACCCAGTACTTC,CASSPGHKETQYF
TRBJ2-3,once,TRBD2,TRBV9,TGTGCCAGCAGCGAGGGTACTAGCGGGGGGGCTCCAGATACGCAGTATTTT,CASSEGTSGGAPDTQYF
TRBJ2-2,.,TRBD1,TRBV27,TGTGCCGGCAGTTTATTGCCGACAGGGGGCACCGGGGAGCTGTTTTTT,CAGSLLPTGGTGELFF
TRBJ2-5,once,TRBD1,TRBV6-5,TGTGCCGTCGGGACAGGGAGTAAGAAGACCCAGTACTTC,CAVGTGSKKTQYF
TRBJ2-3,.,TRBD1,TRBV29-1,TGCAGCGTTGGCGGATGGGACAGGGTGACAGATACGCAGTATTTT,CSVGGWDRVTDTQYF
TRBJ1-2,.,TRBD1,TRBV30,TGTGCCTGGGAAAGAGGACAGGGGTCTGGCTACACCTTC,CAWERGQGSGYTF
TRBJ2-1,.,TRBD2,TRBV19,TGTGCCAGTAGCTCTAGCGGGGGCCTTAATGAGCAGTTCTTC,CASSSSGGLNEQFF
TRBJ1-2,.,.,TRBV2,TGTGCCAGCAGTGAGAGGGTAGACTATGGCTACACCTTC,CASSERVDYGYTF
TRBJ1-1,.,.,TRBV5-6,TGTGCCAGCAGCTTAGCGGGCTACCCAGCTTTCTTT,CASSLAGYPAFF
TRBJ2-1,.,TRBD1,TRBV10-2,TGCGCCAGCAGTAAAGGGACAGGTATTTACAATGAGCAGTTCTTC,CASSKGTGIYNEQFF
TRBJ1-1,.,TRBD1,TRBV7-2,TGTGCCAGCAGCCACAGGGGGCCCACTGAAGCTTTCTTT,CASSHRGPTEAFF
TRBJ2-2,.,.,TRBV5-1,TGCGCCAGCAGCTTGGTACCCGCGGCCGGGGAGCTGTTTTTT,CASSLVPAAGELFF
TRBJ1-1,.,.,TRBV5-1,TGCGCCAGCAGCGTCGGGAGGTCGAACACTGAAGCTTTCTTT,CASSVGRSNTEAFF
TRBJ1-1,few,.,TRBV5-4,TGTGCCAGCAGCTTTGGGGGGGCTAGTAGGAACACTGAAGCTTTCTTT,CASSFGGASRNTEAFF
TRBJ1-2,.,.,TRBV13,TGTGCCAGCAGCTCTCCGACAGAGAGAGACGGCTACACCTTC,CASSSPTERDGYTF
TRBJ1-3,.,.,TRBV30,TGTGCCTGGAGTGTAGGCGGACAGCGCACCGGAAACACCATATATTTT,CAWSVGGQRTGNTIYF